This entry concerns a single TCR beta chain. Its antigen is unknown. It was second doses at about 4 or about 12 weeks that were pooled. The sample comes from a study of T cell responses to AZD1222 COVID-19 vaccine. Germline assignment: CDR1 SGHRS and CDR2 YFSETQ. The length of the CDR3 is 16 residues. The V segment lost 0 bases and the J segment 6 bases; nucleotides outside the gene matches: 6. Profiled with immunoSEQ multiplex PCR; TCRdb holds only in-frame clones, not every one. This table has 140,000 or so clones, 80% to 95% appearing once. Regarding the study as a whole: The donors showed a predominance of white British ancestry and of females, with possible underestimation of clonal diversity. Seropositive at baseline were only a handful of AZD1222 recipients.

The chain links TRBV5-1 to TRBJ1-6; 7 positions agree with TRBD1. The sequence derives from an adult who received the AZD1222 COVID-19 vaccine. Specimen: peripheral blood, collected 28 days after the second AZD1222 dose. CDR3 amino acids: CASSLADGTANSPLHF. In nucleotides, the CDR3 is TGCGCCAGCAGCTTGGCCGACGGGACAGCTAATTCACCCCTCCACTTT.